The 24 T cell receptor beta chains listed next were all sequenced from one sample in a study of blood T cell repertoires in COVID-19. TCRdb keeps only in-frame clones here, not all; method: immunoSEQ multiplex PCR. The sample contains under 150,000 clones, around three quarters of which appear only once. Sequenced: peripheral blood. The receptor source for this set is a human donor in a cohort sampled during active COVID-19.

The genes are TRBV3-1 (or the pseudogene TRBV3-2) and TRBJ1-2; the D gene is possibly TRBD1 (6 bases). CDR1 is LGHDT and CDR2 is YNNKEL in the germline V gene (reference sequence). V was clipped by 0 bases and J by 7 bases, with 18 bases between them. The length of the CDR3 is 16 residues. CDR3 DNA sequence: TGTGCCAGCAGCCAAGATAGTTTGCGGGGGGCGGTTGGCTACACCTTC. Translated: CASSQDSLRGAVGYTF.

The rearrangement links TRBV5-1 to TRBJ1-1; D gene unclear. CDR3 size: 13 residues. With 0 bases removed from V and 0 bases from J, the gap between germline ends came to 3 bases. Germline-derived CDR1 and CDR2 are SGHRS and YFSETQ. The CDR3 reads CASSLALNTEAFF. DNA of the CDR3: TGCGCCAGCAGCTTGGCGTTGAACACTGAAGCTTTCTTT.

A few counts support this clone. J is TRBJ1-1 and V is TRBV5-4; D possibly corresponds to TRBD1 (6 bases). Germline loops: CDR1 SGHNT, CDR2 YYREEE (reference sequence). Trimming took off 4 bases at V and 1 base at J, with 11 bases between the two ends. The CDR3 has 14 residues. For the CDR3, the DNA is TGTGCCAGCAGCCCAAGGACAGAGAACACTGAAGCTTTCTTT. Its translation: CASSPRTENTEAFF.

This clone has more than one count but fewer than ten. The chain links TRBV5-5 to TRBJ1-6; a possible D gene is TRBD1 (6 bases). The CDR3 consists of 15 residues. CDR1 and CDR2 from the germline V gene are SGHKS and YYEKEE (reference sequence). The V gene lost 4 bases and the J gene lost 11 bases, with 19 bases spanning the gap. The CDR3: CASSQLDRSSTPLHF. The CDR3 bases are TGTGCCAGCAGCCAGCTCGACAGGTCAAGCACACCCCTCCACTTT.

The chain uses TRBV6-2 or TRBV6-3 and TRBJ1-1, with D possibly matching TRBD1 (6 bases). There are 15 residues in the CDR3. Germline V gene data show CDR1 as MNHEY and CDR2 as SVGEGT. With 6 bases removed from V and 1 base from J, the gap between germline ends came to 15 bases. For the CDR3, the DNA is TGTGCCAGCAGCCTACAGGGACCGAAGAACACTGAAGCTTTCTTT. Translating gives CASSLQGPKNTEAFF.

V is TRBV6-5 and J is TRBJ1-4, with 9 nucleotides matching TRBD1. In germline, CDR1 is MNHEY, CDR2 SVGAGI. This CDR3 has 15 amino acids. V was pared by 2 bases and J by 7 bases, with 5 bases of the junction left unmatched. The CDR3 sequence is CASSYTDRGGEKLFF. In DNA form, the CDR3 reads TGTGCCAGCAGTTACACCGACAGGGGGGGTGAAAAACTGTTTTTT.

The gene calls are TRBV5-5 and TRBJ1-1; maybe TRBD1 (5 bases). Trimming removed 2 bases from V and 0 bases from J, with 14 bases in between. Germline V gene sequence: CDR1 SGHKS, CDR2 YYEKEE (reference sequence). The CDR3 spans 16 residues. The CDR3 sequence: CASSFVRQTMNTEAFF. CDR3 nucleotide sequence: TGTGCCAGCAGCTTCGTCCGACAGACAATGAACACTGAAGCTTTCTTT.

The gene calls are TRBV7-2 and TRBJ1-5, with 8 bases fitting TRBD1. The germline V gene has CDR1 SGHTA and CDR2 FQGNSA. J lost 1 base, V lost 5 bases, and 7 bases had no gene match. The CDR3 runs 16 residues. In DNA, the CDR3 is TGTGCCAGCAGCCGCACCGACAGGGGAAGCAATCAGCCCCAGCATTTT. It yields the protein CASSRTDRGSNQPQHF.

The chain links TRBV12-3 or TRBV12-4 to TRBJ1-2; D is unclear. The CDR3 is 11 amino acids. Trimming took off 6 bases at V and 6 bases at J, with 8 bases between the two ends. CDR3 nucleotide sequence: TGTGCCAGCAGGTCTGAGGATGGCTACACCTTC. The encoded protein is CASRSEDGYTF.

This chain connects TRBV6-1 to TRBJ1-1; D uncertain. The CDR3 runs to 15 residues. Per the germline V gene, CDR1 is MNHNS and CDR2 is SASEGT. Trimming left V 2 bases short and J 5 bases short, with 15 bases between. The CDR3 nucleotides are TGTGCCAGCAGTGAACTTTACTACTCTGGAACTGAAGCTTTCTTT. It codes for CASSELYYSGTEAFF.

The gene calls are TRBV6-5 and TRBJ1-4; D call uncertain. The length of the CDR3 is 11 residues. Trimming pared 5 bases from V and 10 bases from J, leaving 8 bases between. CDR1 and CDR2 (germline): MNHEY, SVGAGI. CDR3 DNA: TGTGCCAGCAGTAAACGAGGAAAACTGTTTTTT. Amino acid sequence: CASSKRGKLFF.

The rearrangement uses TRBV3-1 (or the pseudogene TRBV3-2) and TRBJ1-5; a possible D gene is TRBD1 (5 bases). The CDR3 covers 17 residues. Germline V gene sequence: CDR1 LGHDT, CDR2 YNNKEL (reference sequence). The V gene lost 3 bases and the J gene lost 4 bases, with 19 bases spanning the gap. The CDR3 DNA sequence: TGTGCCAGCAGCCAGGGGCCAGGGTCCGGGCTAAATCAGCCCCAGCATTTT. This codes for CASSQGPGSGLNQPQHF.

This chain joins TRBV19 and TRBJ1-1; 10 nucleotides match TRBD1. Germline assignment: CDR1 LNHDA and CDR2 SQIVND (reference sequence). Trimming cost V 3 bases and J 8 bases; bases outside gene matches: 3. The length of the CDR3 is 13 residues. The CDR3 nucleotides read TGTGCCAGTAGTATCGGGACAGGGGTGGAAGCTTTCTTT. As protein: CASSIGTGVEAFF. Full variable domain (missing parts from reference TRBV19 and TRBJ1-1): DGGITQSPKYLFRKEGQNVTLSCEQNLNHDAMYWYRQDPGQGLRLIYYSQIVNDFQKGDIAEGYSVSREKKESFPLTVTSAQKNPTAFYLCASSIGTGVEAFFGQGTRLTVV.

The gene calls are TRBV6-5 and TRBJ2-6; D gene ambiguous. Germline values: CDR1 MNHEY, CDR2 SVGAGI. The CDR3 runs 15 residues. Trimming removed 0 bases at V and 0 bases at J, with 3 bases between. As DNA, the CDR3 is TGTGCCAGCAGTTACTCCCACTCTGGGGCCAACGTCCTGACTTTC. Protein sequence: CASSYSHSGANVLTF.

This rearrangement joins TRBV4-1 to TRBJ2-5, with TRBD1 as a possible D gene (8 bases). Germline CDR1 and CDR2: MGHRA and YSYEKL. Deletions cut 1 base from V and 1 base from J, with 13 bases between. The CDR3 totals 16 residues. The CDR3: CASSQVGGTGQETQYF. CDR3 in DNA: TGCGCCAGCAGCCAAGTGGGGGGGACAGGCCAAGAGACCCAGTACTTC.

The V call is TRBV3-1 (or the pseudogene TRBV3-2), the J call TRBJ1-6; D gene uncertain. The germline gives CDR1 LGHDT, CDR2 YNNKEL (reference sequence). The CDR3 length is 16 residues. V lost 1 base and J lost 3, with 10 bases in between. CDR3 amino acids: CASSQGTEGYNSPLHF. CDR3 nucleotide sequence: TGTGCCAGCAGCCAAGGGACTGAGGGCTATAATTCACCCCTCCACTTT.

The chain links TRBV5-4 to TRBJ2-3; 10 nucleotides align to TRBD2. CDR1 and CDR2 from the germline V gene are SGHNT and YYREEE (reference sequence). V dropped 4 bases and J dropped 2; count of bases not matched to a gene: 7. The CDR3 has 16 residues. This CDR3 reads CASSGGLALTTDTQYF. The DNA for the CDR3 is TGTGCCAGCAGCGGGGGACTAGCGTTAACCACAGATACGCAGTATTTT.

V and J are TRBV12-3 or TRBV12-4 and TRBJ1-6; a possible D gene is TRBD1 (5 bases). With 6 bases removed from V and 9 bases from J, the gap between germline ends came to 9 bases. This CDR3 contains 12 residues. The DNA of the CDR3 is TGTGCCAGCAGAGGGGCCTTTTCACCCCTCCACTTT. It specifies CASRGAFSPLHF.

The chain uses TRBV11-2 and TRBJ2-7; TRBD1 aligns across 10 bases. The CDR3 has 15 amino acids. Trimming cost V 6 bases and J 6 bases; bases outside gene matches: 11. Germline V gives CDR1 SGHAT, CDR2 FQNNGV. The CDR3 nucleotides are TGTGCCAGCAGTCCTACCTCCGGGACAGGGGTCGAGCAGTACTTC. This sequence encodes CASSPTSGTGVEQYF.

V usage is TRBV6-5 and J usage is TRBJ2-7; 7 bases are a match to TRBD1. CDR3 length equals 15 residues. Germline V gene sequence: CDR1 MNHEY, CDR2 SVGAGI. J gave up 2 bases and V 2 bases, and 6 bases lay outside the gene matches. Here the CDR3 DNA reads TGTGCCAGCAGTTACCGGACAGGCCCAGCCTACGAGCAGTACTTC. Translated: CASSYRTGPAYEQYF.

This chain joins TRBV2 and TRBJ2-5; TRBD2 is a possible D gene (5 bases). This CDR3 is 14 amino acids long. The ends were cut back, 7 bases at V and 3 bases at J, with 15 bases in the middle. Germline CDR1 is SNHLY and CDR2 is FYNNEI. The chain's CDR3 is CASTRGMGKETQYF. CDR3 sequence (DNA): TGTGCCAGCACCCGGGGAATGGGAAAAGAGACCCAGTACTTC. The full variable domain, its missing parts supplied by reference TRBV2 and TRBJ2-5, is EPEVTQTPSHQVTQMGQEVILRCVPISNHLYFYWYRQILGQKVEFLVSFYNNEISEKSEIFDDQFSVERPDGSNFTLKIRSTKLEDSAMYFCASTRGMGKETQYFGPGTRLLVL.

The gene calls are TRBV19 and TRBJ1-5; D is perhaps TRBD1 (5 bases). The germline CDR1 and CDR2 sequences are LNHDA and SQIVND (reference sequence). V was shortened by 1 base and J by 4 bases, with 14 bases between the two germline ends. This CDR3 is 16 amino acids long. This chain's CDR3 is CASSIVREHGNQPQHF. In DNA, the CDR3 is TGTGCCAGTAGTATAGTCAGGGAACACGGTAATCAGCCCCAGCATTTT.

This chain connects TRBV11-2 to TRBJ2-5; no clear D. Germline CDR1 is SGHAT and CDR2 is FQNNGV. Trimming cost V 2 bases and J 5 bases, with 6 bases left between them. The CDR3 spans 12 residues. The CDR3 loop reads CASSLLRETQYF. The CDR3 DNA sequence: TGTGCCAGCAGCTTATTGAGGGAGACCCAGTACTTC.

This clone was seen once. This rearrangement joins TRBV10-2 to TRBJ2-5; 8 bases match TRBD2. This CDR3 comprises 13 residues. V gave up 6 bases and J gave up 4 bases; unmatched junction bases: 4. Germline lookup yields CDR1 WSHSY and CDR2 SAAADI. Here the CDR3 DNA reads TGCGCCAGCAGCTTAACTAGCGGAGAGACCCAGTACTTC. It yields the protein CASSLTSGETQYF.